This T cell receptor (beta chain) appears in the sequencing data of a study of T cell clonotyping in hematopoietic cell transplantation. Across the study: Recipients' pretransplant samples followed cytoreduction.

Data came from immunoSEQ multiplex PCR; TCRdb stores just in-frame clones and leaves some out. The sample consists of 7,000 or so clones, more than 70% of them appearing once. V shed 3 bases, J shed 3 bases, and the junction held 3 bases outside the gene matches. This CDR3 region has 15 residues. Germline loops: CDR1 MGHRA, CDR2 YSYEKL. Stated time point: recipient sample about 28 days before transplant, after cytoreduction. The receptor comes from a man aged 55 to 70 with acute myeloid leukemia. Some clones in this sample may be carry-over from other donors' samples. This chain uses TRBV4-1 with TRBJ2-5; 11 bases fit TRBD2. The sample here was peripheral blood mononuclear cells, taken before stem cell transplant. DNA of the CDR3: TGCGCCAGCAGCCACACGGGACTAGCGGAAGAGACCCAGTACTTC. Protein: CASSHTGLAEETQYF.